Below are 19 T cell receptor beta chains sequenced from a single sample in a study of T cells in Graves' hyperthyroidism and ophthalmopathy (dated by TCRdb to about 2019). Library method: multiplex PCR. Instrument used: Illumina HiSeq 2000. TCR beta CDR3 regions were amplified from RNA transcripts. The TCR CDR3 was subjected to a first round of RT-PCR using the HTBI primer set and the Qiagen OneStep RT-PCR kit. The raw public data were reprocessed by TCRdb itself: fastp quality trimming at Q25, MiXCR clonotype calling, in-frame beta chains only. CDR3 protein sequences are deduplicated, and each keeps its most common genes and DNA. The sample records 550,000 to 700,000 distinct CDR3 sequences, just over 45% of which are singletons. Roughly 19% of the sample is taken by the ten largest. Sequencing was performed on peripheral blood or thyroid tissue (not recorded which). All receptors come from an adult woman with Graves' disease, either hyperthyroidism or ophthalmopathy (not recorded which).

The rearrangement uses TRBV2 and TRBJ2-7; 14 nucleotides line up with TRBD2. The CDR3 extends over 16 amino acids. Germline lookup yields CDR1 SNHLY and CDR2 FYNNEI. The V segment lost 3 bases and the J segment 3 bases; nucleotides outside the gene matches: 4. CDR3 sequence reads: CASSDTGTSGSYEQYF. In DNA form, the CDR3 reads TGTGCCAGCAGTGATACCGGGACTAGCGGGAGCTACGAGCAGTACTTC.

This clonotype was seen ten or more times. V gene TRBV2 combines with J gene TRBJ2-5, with D possibly TRBD1 on 5 matching bases. Looked up from germline, CDR1 is SNHLY and CDR2 is FYNNEI. The CDR3 totals 12 residues. Between the trimmed V and J ends, which lost 8 bases and 2 bases, there was a span of 9 bases. CDR3 protein: CASFQGQETQYF. CDR3 sequence (DNA): TGTGCCAGCTTCCAGGGACAAGAGACCCAGTACTTC. Complete variable domain (other parts from reference TRBV2 and TRBJ2-5): EPEVTQTPSHQVTQMGQEVILRCVPISNHLYFYWYRQILGQKVEFLVSFYNNEISEKSEIFDDQFSVERPDGSNFTLKIRSTKLEDSAMYFCASFQGQETQYFGPGTRLLVL.

The V gene is TRBV29-1, the J gene TRBJ1-6, with 11 bases aligning to TRBD1. CDR3 size: 14 residues. J gave up 7 bases and V 7 bases, and 6 bases lay outside the gene matches. The germline CDR1 and CDR2 sequences are SQVTM and ANQGSEA. CDR3 amino acids: CSERTGGSNSPLHF. The CDR3 bases are TGCAGCGAACGGACAGGGGGCTCAAATTCACCCCTCCACTTT.

The sample holds many counts of this clonotype. The V and J genes are TRBV7-9 and TRBJ2-5; no reliable D call. Per the germline V gene, CDR1 is SEHNR and CDR2 is FQNEAQ (reference sequence). The CDR3 is 11 residues long. V was cut by 1 base and J by 7 bases, with 4 bases left in between. CDR3 DNA: TGTGCCAGCAGCTTAGAAGGGACCCAGTACTTC. Residues: CASSLEGTQYF. The entire variable domain, with the rest obtained from reference TRBV7-9 and TRBJ2-5, is as follows: DTGVSQNPRHKITKRGQNVTFRCDPISEHNRLYWYRQTLGQGPEFLTYFQNEAQLEKSRLLSDRFSAERPKGSFSTLEIQRTEQGDSAMYLCASSLEGTQYFGPGTRLLVL.

This clonotype showed up many times. The J gene is TRBJ1-3, the V gene TRBV5-1; D remains unclear. Deletions cut 6 bases from V and 4 bases from J, with 5 bases between. Germline values: CDR1 SGHRS, CDR2 YFSETQ. The CDR3 is made up of 11 amino acids. CDR3 sequence (DNA): TGCGCCAGCATGGTAGGAAACACCATATATTTT. This encodes CASMVGNTIYF. The variable domain in full, with the rest retrieved from reference TRBV5-1 and TRBJ1-3, is KAGVTQTPRYLIKTRGQQVTLSCSPISGHRSVSWYQQTPGQGLQFLFEYFSETQRNKGNFPGRFSGRQFSNSRSEMNVSTLELGDSALYLCASMVGNTIYFGEGSWLTVV.

This clonotype was observed at least ten times. This chain connects TRBV20-1 to TRBJ2-2, with TRBD1 identical over 7 bases. CDR1 DFQATT and CDR2 SNEGSKA come from the germline V gene (reference sequence). The CDR3 contains 13 residues. Trimming took 3 bases from V and 4 from J; bases not matched to a gene: 2. In nucleotides, the CDR3 is TGCAGTGCTAGTGGACAGGCCACCGGGGAGCTGTTTTTT. It is translated as CSASGQATGELFF.

This clonotype showed up many times. The chain uses TRBV5-1 and TRBJ1-5; D not certain. Trimming cost V 4 bases and J 6 bases, with 17 bases left between them. The CDR3 length is 15 residues. CDR1 is SGHRS and CDR2 is YFSETQ in the germline V gene. The CDR3 DNA reads TGCGCCAGCAGCCCCGACGGTAACAACATTCAGCCCCAGCATTTT. The encoded protein is CASSPDGNNIQPQHF.

This clonotype has just a few counts. V gene TRBV30 combines with J gene TRBJ1-5; tentative D call: TRBD1 (6 bases). The CDR3 loop spans 14 amino acids. The germline V and J ends were trimmed by 4 bases and 1 base, with 11 bases remaining between them. The germline gives CDR1 GTSNPN, CDR2 SVGIG (reference sequence). The CDR3 DNA is TGTGCCTGGACAGGGGCAGGGAGCAATCAGCCCCAGCATTTT. The encoded protein is CAWTGAGSNQPQHF. Full variable domain (remainder filled in from reference TRBV30 and TRBJ1-5): SQTIHQWPATLVQPVGSPLSLECTVEGTSNPNLYWYRQAAGRGLQLLFYSVGIGQISSEVPQNLSASRPQDRQFILSSKKLLLSDSGFYLCAWTGAGSNQPQHFGDGTRLSIL.

This clonotype has only one observation. This chain joins TRBV12-3 or TRBV12-4 and TRBJ1-6, with 8 bases identical to TRBD1. CDR3 size: 14 residues. Trimming removed 5 bases from V and 10 bases from J; junction bases left unmatched: 7. The CDR3 DNA reads as TGTGCCAGCAGTCTCGGACAGGGCTACTCACCCCTCCACTTT. Its protein is CASSLGQGYSPLHF.

In its sample, this clonotype was seen once. Here the CDR3 reads CASSNSVSGGRVYF. CDR3 coding DNA: TGTGCCAGCAGTAACAGCGTTAGCGGGGGGCGGGTGTACTTC. V and J are TRBV7-2 and TRBJ2-7; 10 nucleotides match TRBD2. CDR1 and CDR2 from the germline V gene are SGHTA and FQGNSA. V gave up 6 bases and J gave up 12 bases; unmatched junction bases: 14. The CDR3 contains 14 residues.

V gene TRBV6-1 combines with J gene TRBJ2-7, with TRBD2 as a possible D gene (6 bases). The CDR3 extends over 14 amino acids. The V gene lost 6 bases and the J gene lost 5 bases, with 17 bases spanning the gap. Germline loops: CDR1 MNHNS, CDR2 SASEGT. The CDR3 bases are TGTGCCAGCAGCCCGGGGACTCCTGGACACGAGCAGTACTTC. The encoded protein is CASSPGTPGHEQYF.

This clonotype was found once. The chain links TRBV10-3 to TRBJ2-5; 9 nucleotides match TRBD1. This CDR3 spans 14 amino acids. Trimming took 6 bases from V and 1 from J; bases not matched to a gene: 3. From germline, CDR1 is ENHRY and CDR2 SYGVKD. The CDR3 sequence: CAIRGTGSQETQYF. The CDR3 coding sequence is TGTGCCATCAGGGGGACAGGGTCCCAAGAGACCCAGTACTTC.

V gene TRBV10-3 combines with J gene TRBJ2-2; a possible D gene is TRBD2 (5 bases). With 10 bases removed from V and 1 base from J, the gap between germline ends came to 13 bases. Germline assignment: CDR1 ENHRY and CDR2 SYGVKD. The CDR3 is made up of 14 amino acids. This chain's CDR3 is CATIRSGNTGELFF. CDR3 nucleotide sequence: TGTGCCACCATCCGAAGCGGGAACACCGGGGAGCTGTTTTTT.

This clonotype was recorded many times. V usage is TRBV7-2 and J usage is TRBJ1-2; TRBD1 aligns across 9 bases. There are 14 residues in the CDR3. The germline V gene encodes CDR1 SGHTA and CDR2 FQGNSA. V was clipped by 5 bases and J by 8 bases; unmatched bases: 9. The CDR3 bases are TGTGCCAGCAGCCCCGGTACAGGGGGCGGCGGCTACACCTTC. This gives the protein CASSPGTGGGGYTF.

The rearrangement links TRBV2 to TRBJ1-1; D is unclear. This CDR3 contains 13 residues. The V and J ends lost 4 bases and 5 bases respectively, with 11 bases between them. Germline loops: CDR1 SNHLY, CDR2 FYNNEI. CDR3 coding DNA: TGTGCCAGCAGTGTTTCCCTGGGGACTGAAGCTTTCTTT. Its protein product is CASSVSLGTEAFF.

V and J are TRBV20-1 and TRBJ1-3; D unclear. The germline V gene has CDR1 DFQATT and CDR2 SNEGSKA (reference sequence). The CDR3 has 12 residues. V lost 3 bases, J lost 3 bases, and 6 bases lay in between. In DNA, the CDR3 is TGCAGTGCTAGCTACCTTGGAAACACCATATATTTT. Protein product: CSASYLGNTIYF.

The V call is TRBV25-1, the J call TRBJ1-1, with 9 bases matching TRBD1. This CDR3 spans 15 amino acids. V shed 6 bases and J 4 bases; nucleotides not matched to a gene: 9. The germline V gene has CDR1 MGHDK and CDR2 SYGVNS. The CDR3 loop is CASRGTGGATTEAFF. In DNA form, the CDR3 reads TGTGCCAGCAGGGGTACAGGGGGCGCGACCACTGAAGCTTTCTTT.

A remark on this clonotype: Because it lacks the conserved phenylalanine or tryptophan at the end, this CDR3 is likely a read error. The limits of the CDR3 on the DNA are not certain, so only TCRdb's listed CDR3 is given. This chain connects TRBV2 to TRBJ1-3. The CDR3 is 10 residues long, counting both termini. CDR1 and CDR2 (germline): SNHLY, FYNNEI. This CDR3 is CASSEVEGRN.

The rearrangement uses TRBV7-9 and TRBJ1-3; TRBD1 matches at 7 bases. CDR3 length equals 15 residues. The germline CDR1 and CDR2 sequences are SEHNR and FQNEAQ (reference sequence). J lost 1 base, V lost 4 bases, and 4 bases had no gene match. CDR3 in DNA: TGTGCCAGCAGCTCGACAGGGACGTCTGGAAACACCATATATTTT. Encoded protein: CASSSTGTSGNTIYF.